These 24 T cell receptor beta chains were sequenced from one sample in a study of T cell responses to AZD1222 COVID-19 vaccine. Sequenced by immunoSEQ multiplex PCR; TCRdb stores in-frame clones only, minus some. The sample lists approximately 140,000 clones; around nine tenths were seen once. This sample comprised peripheral blood, obtained on day 0 of AZD1222 vaccination. The receptors were sampled from an adult in good health.

The chain recombines TRBV19 with TRBJ2-1, with 8 bases identical to TRBD2. The V and J ends lost 5 bases and 6 bases, in that order; junction bases with no gene match: 6. CDR3 length: 14 residues. Germline values: CDR1 LNHDA, CDR2 SQIVND (reference sequence). The CDR3 bases are TGTGCCAGTAGTTTGAAAACTAGCGGCAATGAGCAGTTCTTC. Translating gives CASSLKTSGNEQFF.

The J gene is TRBJ1-1, the V gene TRBV28; perhaps TRBD1 as D (5 bases). Germline V gene lookup returns CDR1 MDHEN and CDR2 SYDVKM. There are 11 residues in the CDR3. V lost 6 bases to trimming and J lost 7 bases, with 9 bases between them. This chain's CDR3 is CASRDTREAFF. In DNA form, the CDR3 reads TGTGCCAGCAGGGACACCCGTGAAGCTTTCTTT.

For this clone: Relative to the germline gene, one junction end is altered; a read error may explain this. The chain uses TRBV18 and TRBJ1-1, with 10 bases that match TRBD1. The CDR3 is 15 residues long. The germline V gene has CDR1 KGHSH and CDR2 LQKENI. The CDR3 here is CASSPGTGVNTEAFF. CDR3 bases: TGTGCCAGCTCACCCGGGACAGGGGTAAACACCGAAGCTTTCTTT.

The V and J genes are TRBV5-6 and TRBJ2-4; D is unclear. This CDR3 has 15 residues. The V gene lost 5 bases and the J gene lost 0 bases, with 12 bases spanning the gap. Germline V gene data show CDR1 as SGHDT and CDR2 as YYEEEE. In DNA form, the CDR3 reads TGTGCCAGCAGTTCGGGTCTTATAGCCAAAAACATTCAGTACTTC. Its translation is CASSSGLIAKNIQYF.

This CDR3 reads CASSLPDSPLHF. The CDR3, as DNA: TGTGCCAGCAGCTTACCGGATTCACCCCTCCACTTT. The chain combines TRBV7-3 with TRBJ1-6; D unclear. The V end lost 2 bases, the J end lost 8 bases, and 4 bases lay between the germline ends. This CDR3 is 12 amino acids long. Germline CDR1 is SGHTA and CDR2 is FQGTGA.

This clone has just one count. The V and J genes are TRBV7-6 and TRBJ2-2, with 7 bases lining up with TRBD2. The CDR3 is 16 amino acids. J was trimmed by 4 bases and V by 1 base; bases with no gene match: 6. CDR1 and CDR2 (germline): SGHVS, FNYEAQ. The CDR3 protein is CASSLGTAGITGELFF. The CDR3 nucleotides read TGTGCCAGCAGCTTAGGTACAGCGGGAATCACCGGGGAGCTGTTTTTT.

This rearrangement joins TRBV5-4 to TRBJ1-1; D not resolved. V lost 3 bases and J 1 base, leaving 10 bases between the germline ends. The V gene's germline CDR1 is SGHNT and CDR2 YYREEE (reference sequence). This CDR3 is 14 amino acids long. The CDR3 protein is CASSWGTANTEAFF. The CDR3 DNA reads as TGTGCCAGCAGCTGGGGTACGGCGAACACTGAAGCTTTCTTT.

This clone was counted once. This chain connects TRBV7-9 to TRBJ1-1, with 7 bases identical to TRBD1. Trimming removed 4 bases from V and 6 bases from J; junction bases left unmatched: 14. This CDR3 is built from 16 residues. Germline CDR1 and CDR2: SEHNR and FQNEAQ (reference sequence). The CDR3 here is CASSYGTGAVGSEAFF. The CDR3 DNA follows: TGTGCCAGCAGCTACGGTACAGGGGCCGTAGGATCTGAAGCTTTCTTT.

The CDR3 loop reads CAWSVATRSEAFF. As DNA, the CDR3 is TGTGCCTGGAGTGTTGCCACGAGATCTGAAGCTTTCTTT. The chain uses TRBV30 and TRBJ1-1; D is undetermined. This CDR3 comprises 13 residues. V lost 0 bases, J lost 6 bases, and 11 bases lay in between. Germline-derived CDR1 and CDR2 are GTSNPN and SVGIG (reference sequence).

This clone is a singleton in its sample. The chain recombines TRBV27 with TRBJ1-2; a weak D match, TRBD1 (5 bases). V lost 10 bases, J lost 8 bases, and 20 bases lay in between. This CDR3 is built from 13 residues. CDR1 and CDR2 (germline): MNHEY, SMNVEV (reference sequence). In DNA, the CDR3 is TGTGCCACGCTAGGATCTTCGCGGGGCGGCTACACCTTC. Amino acid sequence: CATLGSSRGGYTF.

The rearrangement uses TRBV28 and TRBJ1-6, with D hard to call. V gave up 6 bases and J gave up 5 bases, with 11 bases separating them. This CDR3 spans 14 amino acids. The germline V gene has CDR1 MDHEN and CDR2 SYDVKM. The CDR3 loop reads CASRSQLNNSPLHF. DNA for the CDR3: TGTGCCAGCAGAAGTCAGCTTAATAATTCACCCCTCCACTTT.

This chain uses TRBV25-1 with TRBJ2-1; D is unresolved. The germline CDR1 and CDR2 sequences are MGHDK and SYGVNS. Trimming cost V 3 bases and J 4 bases, with 4 bases left between them. This CDR3 contains 12 residues. This CDR3 reads CASSESYNEQFF. CDR3 nucleotides: TGTGCCAGCAGTGAGAGTTACAATGAGCAGTTCTTC. Looking up the rest from reference TRBV25-1 and TRBJ2-1 gives the full variable domain: EADIYQTPRYLVIGTGKKITLECSQTMGHDKMYWYQQDPGMELHLIHYSYGVNSTEKGDLSSESTVSRIRTEHFPLTLESARPSHTSQYLCASSESYNEQFFGPGTRLTVL.

The chain's CDR3 is CASSVDGGSNQPQHF. Written as DNA, the CDR3 is TGTGCCAGCAGCGTAGACGGGGGTAGCAATCAGCCCCAGCATTTT. This rearrangement joins TRBV9 to TRBJ1-5; maybe TRBD1 (5 bases). V was cut by 0 bases and J by 0 bases, with 7 bases left in between. There are 15 residues in the CDR3. CDR1 and CDR2 (germline): SGDLS, YYNGEE.

The chain links TRBV7-9 to TRBJ1-1; tentatively, D is TRBD1 (5 bases). Germline CDR1 reads SEHNR; CDR2 reads FQNEAQ (reference sequence). The CDR3 spans 18 residues. Between the trimmed V and J ends, which lost 2 bases and 0 bases, there was a span of 19 bases. The CDR3 here is CASSLRAGAGGLNTEAFF. CDR3 bases: TGTGCCAGCAGCTTAAGGGCTGGGGCCGGAGGGCTGAACACTGAAGCTTTCTTT. The entire variable domain, with the rest obtained from reference TRBV7-9 and TRBJ1-1, is as follows: DTGVSQNPRHKITKRGQNVTFRCDPISEHNRLYWYRQTLGQGPEFLTYFQNEAQLEKSRLLSDRFSAERPKGSFSTLEIQRTEQGDSAMYLCASSLRAGAGGLNTEAFFGQGTRLTVV.

This chain links TRBV29-1 with TRBJ2-5, with TRBD1 as a possible D gene (5 bases). The CDR3 runs to 13 residues. The germline V gene encodes CDR1 SQVTM and CDR2 ANQGSEA. Trimming stripped 7 bases from V and 0 bases from J, with 12 bases between. The CDR3 protein is CSASGLYQETQYF. DNA of the CDR3: TGCAGCGCTTCAGGGTTGTACCAAGAGACCCAGTACTTC.

The genes are TRBV7-2 and TRBJ1-1, with D unclear. Germline V gene data show CDR1 as SGHTA and CDR2 as FQGNSA. CDR3 size: 13 residues. V shed 2 bases and J shed 11 bases, with 15 bases lying between them. The CDR3 DNA sequence: TGTGCCAGCAGCTTATTCGACCGGGCCGGCGCTTTCTTT. Translated, it gives CASSLFDRAGAFF.

The chain has TRBV6-5 and TRBJ2-3, with 10 nucleotides matching TRBD1. V gave up 6 bases and J gave up 7 bases; unmatched junction bases: 7. Germline CDR1 MNHEY, CDR2 SVGAGI. The CDR3 is 14 residues long. The CDR3 nucleotides are TGTGCCAGCAGCGACAGGGGGCTAAGGAATACGCAGTATTTT. Translating it yields CASSDRGLRNTQYF.

The chain employs TRBV7-2 and TRBJ1-5, with TRBD1 matching 7 bases. Germline assignment: CDR1 SGHTA and CDR2 FQGNSA. The CDR3 spans 14 residues. V dropped 5 bases and J dropped 7; count of bases not matched to a gene: 8. CDR3 sequence reads: CASSSRQGQQPQHF. The CDR3 bases are TGTGCCAGCAGCAGTCGACAGGGCCAGCAGCCCCAGCATTTT.

This clone was recorded once. This chain links TRBV7-3 with TRBJ1-2; D is unclear. The CDR3 length is 13 residues. The V gene lost 5 bases and the J gene lost 1 base, with 8 bases spanning the gap. From germline, CDR1 is SGHTA and CDR2 FQGTGA. The CDR3 nucleotides are TGTGCCAGCAGCCCAGACGGTAACTATGGCTACACCTTC. This sequence encodes CASSPDGNYGYTF. Complete variable domain (other parts from reference TRBV7-3 and TRBJ1-2): GAGVSQTPSNKVTEKGKYVELRCDPISGHTALYWYRQSLGQGPEFLIYFQGTGAADDSGLPNDRFFAVRPEGSVSTLKIQRTERGDSAVYLCASSPDGNYGYTFGSGTRLTVV.

The chain carries TRBV6-2 or TRBV6-3 and TRBJ1-2; no clear D. The V end lost 2 bases, the J end lost 3 bases, and 13 bases lay between the germline ends. Germline V gene data show CDR1 as MNHEY and CDR2 as SVGEGT. This CDR3 region has 15 residues. The CDR3 spells CASSYQLGLDYGYTF. The CDR3 DNA sequence: TGTGCCAGCAGTTACCAATTGGGCCTAGACTATGGCTACACCTTC.

This chain links TRBV28 with TRBJ2-7, with D maybe TRBD1 (5 bases). The V and J ends lost 5 bases and 0 bases respectively, with 11 bases between them. Per the germline V gene, CDR1 is MDHEN and CDR2 is SYDVKM. The CDR3 spans 14 residues. CDR3 nucleotides: TGTGCCAGCAGTCCGACAGCCTACTCCTACGAGCAGTACTTC. Its protein is CASSPTAYSYEQYF.

This clone was counted a single time. This chain uses TRBV6-2 or TRBV6-3 with TRBJ2-7; TRBD2 matches at 10 bases. This CDR3 has 19 residues. Germline V gives CDR1 MNHEY, CDR2 SVGEGT. V trimming: 4 bases; J trimming: 2 bases; junction bases outside the gene matches: 17. The chain's CDR3 is CASSLSFRGTSEITYEQYF. CDR3 coding DNA: TGTGCCAGCAGTTTATCGTTTAGGGGGACTAGCGAGATAACCTACGAGCAGTACTTC.

The sample holds one count of this clone. The chain carries TRBV7-3 and TRBJ1-1; D may be TRBD1 (6 bases). V was cut by 2 bases and J by 5 bases, with 12 bases left in between. The CDR3 contains 14 residues. CDR1 is SGHTA, CDR2 FQGTGA, per germline. This CDR3 is CASSLLGGGTEAFF. In DNA, the CDR3 is TGTGCCAGCAGCTTATTGGGGGGCGGAACTGAAGCTTTCTTT.

The V and J genes are TRBV6-2 or TRBV6-3 and TRBJ2-7; 16 positions agree with TRBD2. The CDR3 length is 19 residues. Germline CDR1 is MNHEY and CDR2 is SVGEGT. V was pared by 2 bases and J by 3 bases, with 10 bases of the junction left unmatched. CDR3 region: CASSYQPGLAGGPRYEQYF. CDR3 bases: TGTGCCAGCAGTTACCAACCGGGACTAGCGGGAGGGCCGCGCTACGAGCAGTACTTC.